This T cell receptor (beta chain) is drawn from a study of blood T cell repertoires in COVID-19. Study context: PBMCs, B-cell-depleted T cells, or T cells were the source of the cDNA or gDNA that made up the material.

Sequencing was performed with immunoSEQ multiplex PCR; in TCRdb, only in-frame clones are kept and a portion is missing. The repertoire holds 55,000 to 75,000 clones, with roughly 85% as singletons. This TCR derives from a man aged 55 to 70 with acute or convalescent COVID-19. Input material: peripheral blood.

The CDR3 bases are TGTGCCAGTAGTATCCCGGGGAGGTCTAGACTGAACACTGAAGCTTTCTTT. Translating it yields CASSIPGRSRLNTEAFF. The chain has TRBV19 and TRBJ1-1; D is ambiguous. Looked up from germline, CDR1 is LNHDA and CDR2 is SQIVND (reference sequence). V was clipped by 3 bases and J by 0 bases, with 17 bases between them. This CDR3 contains 17 residues.